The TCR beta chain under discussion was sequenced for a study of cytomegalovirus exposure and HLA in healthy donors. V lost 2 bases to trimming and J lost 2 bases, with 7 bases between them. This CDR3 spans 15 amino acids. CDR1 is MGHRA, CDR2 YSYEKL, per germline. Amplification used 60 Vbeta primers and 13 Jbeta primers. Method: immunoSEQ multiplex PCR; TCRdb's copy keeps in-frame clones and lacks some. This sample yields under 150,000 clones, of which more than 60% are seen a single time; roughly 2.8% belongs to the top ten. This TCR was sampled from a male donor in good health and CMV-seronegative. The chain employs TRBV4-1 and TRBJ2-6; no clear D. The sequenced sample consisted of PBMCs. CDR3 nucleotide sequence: TGCGCCAGCAGCCAAACTGTCACTGGGGCCAACGTCCTGACTTTC. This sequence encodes CASSQTVTGANVLTF.